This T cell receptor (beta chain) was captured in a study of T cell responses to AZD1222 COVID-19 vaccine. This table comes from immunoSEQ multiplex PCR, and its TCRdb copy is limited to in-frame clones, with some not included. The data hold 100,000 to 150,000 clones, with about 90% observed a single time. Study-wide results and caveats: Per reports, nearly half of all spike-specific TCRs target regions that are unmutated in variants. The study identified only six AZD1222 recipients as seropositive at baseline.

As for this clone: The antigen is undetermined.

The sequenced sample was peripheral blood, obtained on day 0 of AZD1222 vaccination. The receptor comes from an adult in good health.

CDR3: CATSVVGREFIDEQFF. The CDR3 nucleotides are TGTGCCACCAGTGTTGTCGGTAGGGAGTTCATAGATGAGCAGTTCTTC. V usage is TRBV24-1 and J usage is TRBJ2-1, with D possibly TRBD2 on 5 matching bases. V lost 5 bases to trimming and J lost 8 bases, with 21 bases between them. CDR1 is KGHDR and CDR2 is SFDVKD in the germline V gene. CDR3 size: 16 residues.